The 32 T cell receptor beta chains below all came from one sample that was sequenced in a study of T cells in localized non-small cell lung cancer. Sequencing was performed with immunoSEQ multiplex PCR; in TCRdb, only in-frame clones are kept and a portion is missing. The sample lists tens of thousands of clones; roughly 80% were seen once. Sequencing used peripheral blood, obtained before any cancer treatment. Receptor source: a male donor aged 60 or over with stage III squamous cell lung carcinoma.

This clone appeared once. CDR3 nucleotides: TGCGCCAGCAGACAGGGGCAGATGAACACTGAAGCTTTCTTT. Protein product: CASRQGQMNTEAFF. This chain links TRBV5-1 with TRBJ1-1, with 7 bases matching TRBD1. This CDR3 has 14 amino acids. Germline CDR1 reads SGHRS; CDR2 reads YFSETQ. Trimming took 5 bases from V and 0 from J; bases not matched to a gene: 4.

V gene TRBV18 combines with J gene TRBJ1-5, with D possibly being TRBD1 (5 bases). Germline V gene lookup returns CDR1 KGHSH and CDR2 LQKENI. V was shortened by 5 bases and J by 6 bases, with 11 bases between the two germline ends. The CDR3 sequence is 13 residues long. This CDR3 reads CASSGGASQPQHF. The CDR3 nucleotides read TGTGCCAGCTCAGGAGGGGCAAGTCAGCCCCAGCATTTT.

The V and J genes are TRBV6-1 and TRBJ1-5; 8 nucleotides match TRBD1. Germline CDR1 MNHNS, CDR2 SASEGT. The CDR3 loop spans 15 amino acids. Germline trimming cut 5 bases from V and 3 bases from J; bases unmatched to any gene: 6. The CDR3 here is CASSWTGSFNQPQHF. The CDR3 DNA sequence: TGTGCCAGCAGTTGGACAGGGTCTTTCAATCAGCCCCAGCATTTT.

The V and J genes are TRBV12-5 and TRBJ1-2; a possible D gene is TRBD1 (6 bases). Trimming stripped 5 bases from V and 8 bases from J, with 18 bases between. The CDR3 has 14 residues. CDR1 and CDR2 from the germline V gene are LGHNT and FRNRAP. This chain's CDR3 is CASGPGTGKYGYTF. For the CDR3, the DNA is TGTGCTAGTGGTCCGGGCACAGGGAAATACGGCTACACCTTC.

In its sample, this clone was seen a few times. This chain uses TRBV19 with TRBJ1-2; D gene uncertain. This CDR3 has 12 amino acids. The V gene lost 5 bases and the J gene lost 4 bases, with 8 bases spanning the gap. The germline CDR1 and CDR2 sequences are LNHDA and SQIVND (reference sequence). The CDR3 here is CASSLAAYGYTF. In DNA form, the CDR3 reads TGTGCCAGTAGTTTGGCAGCCTATGGCTACACCTTC. Full variable domain (missing parts from reference TRBV19 and TRBJ1-2): DGGITQSPKYLFRKEGQNVTLSCEQNLNHDAMYWYRQDPGQGLRLIYYSQIVNDFQKGDIAEGYSVSREKKESFPLTVTSAQKNPTAFYLCASSLAAYGYTFGSGTRLTVV.

The chain has TRBV29-1 and TRBJ2-1; 9 nucleotides align to TRBD1. This CDR3 has 14 residues. Per the germline V gene, CDR1 is SQVTM and CDR2 is ANQGSEA. Trimming cost V 6 bases and J 3 bases; bases outside gene matches: 6. CDR3 region: CSVSGDRVYNEQFF. The CDR3 DNA sequence: TGCAGCGTGTCAGGGGACAGGGTCTACAATGAGCAGTTCTTC.

The chain combines TRBV2 with TRBJ2-1; TRBD1 might be the D (6 bases). This CDR3 has 10 residues. Germline V gives CDR1 SNHLY, CDR2 FYNNEI. V shed 8 bases and J shed 10 bases, with 9 bases lying between them. The CDR3 is CASGGSEQFF. CDR3 nucleotide sequence: TGTGCCAGCGGGGGCAGCGAGCAGTTCTTC.

The chain is built from TRBV10-3 and TRBJ1-5, with 9 positions matching TRBD1. The V gene's germline CDR1 is ENHRY and CDR2 SYGVKD. V lost 11 bases to trimming and J lost 2 bases; unmatched junction nucleotides: 16. The CDR3 loop spans 17 amino acids. DNA for the CDR3: TGTGCCGCGTCCGGGACAGGGAACTCAATTGGCAATCAGCCCCAGCATTTT. It yields the protein CAASGTGNSIGNQPQHF.

This CDR3 is CASSQESRGYSPLHF. The CDR3 DNA is TGCGCCAGCAGCCAAGAGAGCAGGGGGTATTCACCCCTCCACTTT. The gene calls are TRBV4-1 and TRBJ1-6, with 7 bases fitting TRBD1. Germline-derived CDR1 and CDR2 are MGHRA and YSYEKL. The CDR3 contains 15 residues. Trimming cost V 0 bases and J 8 bases; bases outside gene matches: 4.

The rearrangement links TRBV5-1 to TRBJ1-1; D is uncertain. This CDR3 contains 13 residues. The ends were cut back, 4 bases at V and 6 bases at J, with 13 bases in the middle. Per the germline V gene, CDR1 is SGHRS and CDR2 is YFSETQ. Written as DNA, the CDR3 is TGCGCCAGCAGCCCCCGGGCCGCCTCTGAAGCTTTCTTT. Amino acids: CASSPRAASEAFF.

CDR3 coding DNA: TGTGCCAGCAGCTCCCCGGAACAGGGATACAATGAGCAGTTCTTC. It is translated as CASSSPEQGYNEQFF. J is TRBJ2-1 and V is TRBV7-8, with TRBD1 as a possible D gene (6 bases). This CDR3 region has 15 residues. V was pared by 4 bases and J by 4 bases, with 14 bases between. Germline V lookup: CDR1 SGHVS, CDR2 FQNEAQ.

The gene calls are TRBV5-6 and TRBJ1-4; TRBD1 is a possible D gene (6 bases). This CDR3 contains 17 residues. Trimming removed 1 base from V and 0 bases from J, with 13 bases in between. From germline, CDR1 is SGHDT and CDR2 YYEEEE. This CDR3 is CASSLNGDTTTNEKLFF. CDR3 nucleotide sequence: TGTGCCAGCAGCTTGAACGGGGACACAACAACTAATGAAAAACTGTTTTTT.

The chain recombines TRBV4-1 with TRBJ1-6; tentative D call: TRBD1 (6 bases). V shed 5 bases and J shed 0 bases, with 11 bases lying between them. There are 16 residues in the CDR3. The germline V gene encodes CDR1 MGHRA and CDR2 YSYEKL. The CDR3 nucleotides read TGCGCCAGCAGCTTCCAGGGGAGCTCCTATAATTCACCCCTCCACTTT. This sequence encodes CASSFQGSSYNSPLHF.

This clone was seen more than once but under ten times. The CDR3 region is CASSPGVFTDTQYF. CDR3 nucleotides: TGTGCCAGCAGCCCAGGGGTGTTCACAGATACGCAGTATTTT. The rearrangement links TRBV16 to TRBJ2-3; TRBD1 might be the D (6 bases). The length of the CDR3 is 14 residues. Looked up from germline, CDR1 is KGHSY and CDR2 is FQNENV. Trimming removed 4 bases from V and 2 bases from J, with 10 bases in between.

V gene TRBV18 combines with J gene TRBJ2-1, with 12 bases that match TRBD1. Trimming cost V 0 bases and J 9 bases; bases outside gene matches: 6. This CDR3 has 16 amino acids. Germline V gives CDR1 KGHSH, CDR2 LQKENI. CDR3 coding DNA: TGTGCCAGCTCACCACCGGGACAGGGGGCTCTTGGTGAGCAGTTCTTC. Encoded protein: CASSPPGQGALGEQFF.

The gene calls are TRBV2 and TRBJ1-2; no definite D call. CDR3 length: 14 amino acids. Germline CDR1 reads SNHLY; CDR2 reads FYNNEI. Trimming stripped 7 bases from V and 3 bases from J, with 15 bases between. CDR3 loop: CASTMVPADYGYTF. The CDR3 bases are TGTGCCAGCACTATGGTCCCTGCGGACTATGGCTACACCTTC.

The chain recombines TRBV5-1 with TRBJ1-1; D is unresolved. The CDR3 runs to 15 residues. V lost 1 base and J lost 3, with 13 bases in between. CDR1 is SGHRS, CDR2 YFSETQ, per germline. The CDR3 bases are TGCGCCAGCAGCTTGCTGGGGATCCAAGACACTGAAGCTTTCTTT. Translation: CASSLLGIQDTEAFF.

The rearrangement links TRBV19 to TRBJ1-5; TRBD1 is a possible D gene (5 bases). The germline gives CDR1 LNHDA, CDR2 SQIVND (reference sequence). CDR3 size: 13 residues. V was trimmed by 1 base and J by 5 bases, leaving 6 bases between them. The CDR3 DNA sequence: TGTGCCAGTAGTATAGGCAGGGATCAGCCCCAGCATTTT. It yields the protein CASSIGRDQPQHF. Based on the CDR3 plus reference TRBV19 and TRBJ1-5, the full variable domain is DGGITQSPKYLFRKEGQNVTLSCEQNLNHDAMYWYRQDPGQGLRLIYYSQIVNDFQKGDIAEGYSVSREKKESFPLTVTSAQKNPTAFYLCASSIGRDQPQHFGDGTRLSIL.

This clone came up once. The chain uses TRBV18 and TRBJ1-1; D uncertain. Trimming took 2 bases from V and 9 from J, leaving 13 bases between them. CDR3 length: 13 amino acids. CDR1 is KGHSH and CDR2 is LQKENI in the germline V gene. The CDR3 here is CASSPAADEKAFF. The CDR3 DNA sequence: TGTGCCAGCTCACCAGCGGCCGACGAAAAAGCTTTCTTT.

This chain connects TRBV6-6 to TRBJ1-6, with TRBD1 identical over 9 bases. The CDR3 has 14 residues. After removal of 5 bases from V and 9 bases from J, the junction contained 5 bases not matched to a gene. Germline V CDR1 and CDR2: MNHNY, SVGAGI (reference sequence). The CDR3 nucleotides read TGTGCCAGCAGTGACAGGGGGATCAGTTCACCCCTCCACTTT. Protein: CASSDRGISSPLHF.

V gene TRBV15 combines with J gene TRBJ1-5; 7 bases are a match to TRBD1. Trimming at V came to 6 bases and at J to 6 bases, leaving 8 bases not matched to a gene. Per the germline V gene, CDR1 is LNHNV and CDR2 is YYDKDF (reference sequence). This CDR3 comprises 14 residues. The CDR3 DNA reads as TGTGCCACCAGGGGACAGTTGGGGAGTCAGCCCCAGCATTTT. Translation gives CATRGQLGSQPQHF.

The rearrangement links TRBV27 to TRBJ2-3; D remains unclear. V was cut by 3 bases and J by 2 bases, with 9 bases left in between. CDR3 size: 14 residues. Germline assignment: CDR1 MNHEY and CDR2 SMNVEV (reference sequence). CDR3 DNA: TGTGCCAGCAGTTTTGGTTGGCCCACAGATACGCAGTATTTT. As protein: CASSFGWPTDTQYF.

This rearrangement joins TRBV14 to TRBJ1-6; 9 bases align to TRBD1. Germline V CDR1 and CDR2: SGHDN, FVKESK. Trimming cost V 1 base and J 9 bases; bases outside gene matches: 4. This CDR3 is 15 amino acids long. CDR3 residues: CASSQARDRVSPLHF. In DNA form, the CDR3 reads TGTGCCAGCAGCCAAGCCAGGGACAGGGTTTCACCCCTCCACTTT.

The V and J genes are TRBV7-6 and TRBJ2-2; D may correspond to TRBD1 or TRBD2 (5 bases each). Trimming left V 1 base short and J 7 bases short, with 13 bases between. The length of the CDR3 is 15 residues. Germline values: CDR1 SGHVS, CDR2 FNYEAQ. CDR3 in amino acids: CASSLEGRRGGELFF. The CDR3 DNA reads TGTGCCAGCAGCTTAGAAGGGAGAAGGGGCGGGGAGCTGTTTTTT. The full variable domain, completed using reference TRBV7-6 and TRBJ2-2, is GAGVSQSPRYKVTKRGQDVALRCDPISGHVSLYWYRQALGQGPEFLTYFNYEAQQDKSGLPNDRFSAERPEGSISTLTIQRTEQRDSAMYRCASSLEGRRGGELFFGEGSRLTVL.

The V and J genes are TRBV5-1 and TRBJ2-7; a possible D gene is TRBD1 (6 bases). This CDR3 region has 14 residues. Germline V lookup: CDR1 SGHRS, CDR2 YFSETQ. Trimming cost V 5 bases and J 1 base, with 13 bases left between them. The CDR3 region is CASRGTLESYEQYF. The CDR3 bases are TGCGCCAGCAGAGGGACACTCGAATCCTACGAGCAGTACTTC. The whole variable domain, remainder taken from reference TRBV5-1 and TRBJ2-7, is KAGVTQTPRYLIKTRGQQVTLSCSPISGHRSVSWYQQTPGQGLQFLFEYFSETQRNKGNFPGRFSGRQFSNSRSEMNVSTLELGDSALYLCASRGTLESYEQYFGPGTRLTVT.

The rearrangement links TRBV11-2 to TRBJ2-7; D is undetermined. CDR1 SGHAT and CDR2 FQNNGV come from the germline V gene. Trimming removed 2 bases at V and 0 bases at J, with 8 bases between. This CDR3 comprises 14 residues. CDR3 coding DNA: TGTGCCAGCAGCTTACAAGGCACCTCCTACGAGCAGTACTTC. Translating gives CASSLQGTSYEQYF.

V is TRBV10-2 and J is TRBJ2-5; 7 nucleotides align to TRBD1. The CDR3 spans 13 residues. Germline V gene lookup returns CDR1 WSHSY and CDR2 SAAADI. V gave up 1 base and J gave up 4 bases; unmatched junction bases: 0. The DNA of the CDR3 is TGCGCCAGCAGTGAGTACAGGGGAGAGACCCAGTACTTC. Translating it yields CASSEYRGETQYF.

The chain employs TRBV6-1 and TRBJ1-3; 7 bases align to TRBD1. The V gene end was trimmed by 6 bases and the J gene end by 2 bases; junction bases not matched to a gene: 4. Germline V gene lookup returns CDR1 MNHNS and CDR2 SASEGT. This CDR3 spans 14 amino acids. The CDR3 nucleotides are TGTGCCAGCAGGCGACAGGGCACTGGAAACACCATATATTTT. Translation: CASRRQGTGNTIYF.

The chain combines TRBV14 with TRBJ2-1; D unresolved. This CDR3 spans 15 amino acids. Germline assignment: CDR1 SGHDN and CDR2 FVKESK. Between the trimmed V and J ends, which lost 0 bases and 2 bases, there was a span of 8 bases. CDR3 coding DNA: TGTGCCAGCAGCCAAGAAGACTTCCCCTACAATGAGCAGTTCTTC. It is translated as CASSQEDFPYNEQFF.

This rearrangement joins TRBV9 to TRBJ2-3, with 9 bases lining up with TRBD2. CDR3 size: 15 residues. The germline gives CDR1 SGDLS, CDR2 YYNGEE. The V segment lost 4 bases and the J segment 5 bases; nucleotides outside the gene matches: 8. The CDR3 region is CASSLPAGGRDTQYF. CDR3 DNA sequence: TGTGCCAGCAGCCTACCAGCGGGAGGAAGAGATACGCAGTATTTT.

This chain links TRBV10-1 with TRBJ2-1; D unclear. Germline V gene lookup returns CDR1 WNHNN and CDR2 SYGVQD (reference sequence). Deletions cut 3 bases from V and 6 bases from J, with 18 bases between. The CDR3 has 16 residues. CDR3 residues: CASSDLGKAGVNEQFF. The CDR3 nucleotides are TGCGCCAGCAGTGACTTGGGGAAGGCTGGTGTCAATGAGCAGTTCTTC.

This clone appeared once. The chain uses TRBV7-9 and TRBJ1-6; D gene ambiguous. Germline V gene data show CDR1 as SEHNR and CDR2 as FQNEAQ (reference sequence). This CDR3 contains 15 residues. Trimming removed 2 bases from V and 5 bases from J, with 10 bases in between. DNA for the CDR3: TGTGCCAGCAGCTTATATGACATAAATAATTCACCCCTCCACTTT. This codes for CASSLYDINNSPLHF.